This entry lists 5 T cell receptor beta chains sequenced from one sample in a study of ipilimumab plus nivolumab after autologous stem cell transplantation. TCRdb's table, derived via immunoSEQ multiplex PCR, lists solely in-frame clones and lacks some. In the table there are tens of thousands of clones, roughly 69% of which are singletons. Source: PBMCs, taken in a trial of ipilimumab plus nivolumab as post-transplant consolidation. All receptors come from a male donor with diffuse large B-cell lymphoma.

V usage is TRBV6-1 and J usage is TRBJ2-1, with a possible D match to TRBD2 (5 bases). The V and J ends lost 4 bases and 4 bases respectively, with 11 bases between them. The CDR3 covers 14 residues. Germline CDR1 and CDR2: MNHNS and SASEGT. CDR3 sequence reads: CASSGVGDYNEQFF. The CDR3 DNA follows: TGTGCCAGCAGTGGGGTCGGGGATTACAATGAGCAGTTCTTC.

In this sample, this clone is large (0.1 to 1%). The J gene is TRBJ2-2, the V gene TRBV30; D is uncertain. This CDR3 spans 12 amino acids. Germline CDR1 reads GTSNPN; CDR2 reads SVGIG (reference sequence). V was trimmed by 0 bases and J by 6 bases, leaving 5 bases between them. CDR3 in DNA: TGTGCCTGGAGTGTTTACCCCGGGGAGCTGTTTTTT. As protein: CAWSVYPGELFF.

The V gene is TRBV7-8, the J gene TRBJ1-2; D is unresolved. CDR3 size: 16 residues. Trimming pared 1 base from V and 0 bases from J, leaving 12 bases between. Germline values: CDR1 SGHVS, CDR2 FQNEAQ. DNA for the CDR3: TGTGCCAGCAGCTTAGGGACTCCCTTAGCTAACTATGGCTACACCTTC. Translating gives CASSLGTPLANYGYTF.

Within the sample, this clone is medium-sized. This CDR3 is also generated by other DNA sequences in the sample. V and J are TRBV18 and TRBJ2-7; TRBD1 aligns across 8 bases. Germline assignment: CDR1 KGHSH and CDR2 LQKENI. V lost 1 base and J lost 4; bases outside the gene matches: 3. The CDR3 covers 14 residues. The CDR3 loop reads CASSPRTGKYEQYF. CDR3 DNA: TGTGCCAGCTCACCACGGACAGGGAAATACGAGCAGTACTTC. Drawing the rest from reference TRBV18 and TRBJ2-7, the complete variable domain is NAGVMQNPRHLVRRRGQEARLRCSPMKGHSHVYWYRQLPEEGLKFMVYLQKENIIDESGMPKERFSAEFPKEGPSILRIQQVVRGDSAAYFCASSPRTGKYEQYFGPGTRLTVT.

This clone appeared a few times. The chain employs TRBV11-2 and TRBJ2-3; D unresolved. Germline V gene sequence: CDR1 SGHAT, CDR2 FQNNGV. This CDR3 has 13 residues. The germline V and J ends were trimmed by 3 bases and 6 bases, with 10 bases remaining between them. The CDR3 sequence is CASSLGSADTQYF. The DNA for the CDR3 is TGTGCCAGCAGCTTGGGGTCGGCCGATACGCAGTATTTT.